This T cell receptor (beta chain) came from a study of Ad26.COV2.S vaccination and SARS-CoV-2 variants. Study conclusions and caveats: There was reportedly substantial breadth in spike-specific CD8+ and CD4+ T cell responses after vaccination.

Trimming shortened V by 2 bases and J by 1 base, and 9 bases separated the two germline ends. The CDR3 length is 14 residues. Germline CDR1 reads MNHNS; CDR2 reads SASEGT. Data came from immunoSEQ multiplex PCR; TCRdb stores just in-frame clones and leaves some out. The data hold 350,000 to 450,000 clones, with over 75% observed a single time. Treatment specified: roughly 18 received Ad26.COV2.S at low or high dose, single or two shots; about 5 received placebo; per-sample allocation not given. Sampling happened 63 days after the first vaccine or placebo injection. In regard to this clone: Its antigen is not known.

This chain links TRBV6-1 with TRBJ2-7; D might be TRBD1 (5 bases). Sequencing was performed on peripheral blood, taken in a trial of Ad26.COV2.S vaccine versus placebo. The TCR originated in a person aged 18-65 years who received the Ad26.COV2.S COVID-19 vaccine or a placebo. In DNA form, the CDR3 reads TGTGCCAGCAGTGAAAGGGGCCGATCCTACGAGCAGTACTTC. Its protein is CASSERGRSYEQYF.